Listed here are 22 T cell receptor beta chains from one sample, sequenced in a study of shared clonotypes between healthy human individuals. Using immunoSEQ multiplex PCR, the repertoire was profiled, and TCRdb retains in-frame clones only, with some absent. The table includes over 2 million clones, approximately 95% detected once. The source material was naive CD4+ T cells sorted from blood. Noted subset: CD45RA+ positively selected. These receptors were collected from a young man in good health.

The chain combines TRBV7-2 with TRBJ1-2; D uncertain. V shed 1 base and J shed 6 bases, with 15 bases lying between them. The CDR3 has 15 amino acids. The germline gives CDR1 SGHTA, CDR2 FQGNSA. CDR3 bases: TGTGCCAGCAGCTTAGGGGCAGAAAAATTCCATGGCTACACCTTC. Its translation is CASSLGAEKFHGYTF.

A word on this clone: This specimen includes other DNA sequences encoding the same CDR3. V and J are TRBV5-4 and TRBJ2-2; unclear D gene. The V and J ends lost 0 bases and 5 bases respectively, with 5 bases between them. The CDR3 length is 13 residues. The germline CDR1 and CDR2 sequences are SGHNT and YYREEE (reference sequence). The CDR3 is CASSLATTGELFF. As DNA, the CDR3 is TGTGCCAGCAGCTTGGCGACGACCGGGGAGCTGTTTTTT.

On this clone: The same CDR3 can be traced to other DNA sequences in this sample. The chain couples TRBV5-1 to TRBJ2-3; D remains unclear. From germline, CDR1 is SGHRS and CDR2 YFSETQ. Trimming cost V 0 bases and J 2 bases, with 4 bases left between them. The CDR3 has 13 amino acids. Here the CDR3 reads CASSLVLTDTQYF. Written as DNA, the CDR3 is TGCGCCAGCAGCTTGGTGCTCACAGATACGCAGTATTTT.

The CDR3 bases are TGTGCCAGCAGCTTAGGGAGACAGGGGGCTGAAAAACTGTTTTTT. As protein: CASSLGRQGAEKLFF. The chain recombines TRBV7-8 with TRBJ1-4, with 10 bases that match TRBD1. The V and J ends lost 1 base and 7 bases, in that order; junction bases with no gene match: 3. The germline V gene has CDR1 SGHVS and CDR2 FQNEAQ. This CDR3 spans 15 amino acids.

V gene TRBV6-6 combines with J gene TRBJ1-1; 7 bases are a match to TRBD1. Trimming cost V 4 bases and J 0 bases; bases outside gene matches: 2. The CDR3 runs 14 residues. The germline CDR1 and CDR2 sequences are MNHNY and SVGAGI (reference sequence). The CDR3 DNA sequence: TGTGCCAGCAGTTCGGACAGGCTGAACACTGAAGCTTTCTTT. It is translated as CASSSDRLNTEAFF.

The chain has TRBV6-5 and TRBJ1-5; D may be TRBD1 (5 bases). Germline V lookup: CDR1 MNHEY, CDR2 SVGAGI. The V gene lost 0 bases and the J gene lost 7 bases, with 10 bases spanning the gap. CDR3 length: 14 amino acids. The CDR3 DNA reads TGTGCCAGCAGTTACTCTAGGGACCTCCAGCCCCAGCATTTT. This sequence encodes CASSYSRDLQPQHF.

As regards this clone: The same CDR3 also results from other DNA sequences found in this sample. The rearrangement joins TRBV9 to TRBJ2-1; D gene unclear. V dropped 0 bases and J dropped 2 bases, with 3 bases sitting between them. The CDR3 runs to 13 residues. Germline lookup yields CDR1 SGDLS and CDR2 YYNGEE. This chain's CDR3 is CASSVGTYNEQFF. CDR3 nucleotide sequence: TGTGCCAGCAGCGTAGGAACCTACAATGAGCAGTTCTTC.

The V and J genes are TRBV27 and TRBJ2-4; 7 bases align to TRBD1. Trimming took 4 bases from V and 7 from J; bases not matched to a gene: 7. The CDR3 runs 14 residues. Germline-derived CDR1 and CDR2 are MNHEY and SMNVEV (reference sequence). Written as DNA, the CDR3 is TGTGCCAGCAGTTCAATGGGACAGATTAACATTCAGTACTTC. This sequence encodes CASSSMGQINIQYF.

The chain carries TRBV30 and TRBJ2-1; possibly TRBD1 for D (5 bases). Between the trimmed V and J ends, which lost 2 bases and 2 bases, there was a span of 16 bases. The CDR3 has 16 amino acids. The germline CDR1 and CDR2 sequences are GTSNPN and SVGIG (reference sequence). The CDR3 DNA follows: TGTGCCTGGAGTCCTCCTGGGGCCTTCCCCTACAATGAGCAGTTCTTC. Translated, it gives CAWSPPGAFPYNEQFF.

J is TRBJ1-2 and V is TRBV7-8, with 7 bases identical to TRBD1. The CDR3 extends over 13 amino acids. Germline assignment: CDR1 SGHVS and CDR2 FQNEAQ. V shed 5 bases and J 8 bases; nucleotides not matched to a gene: 8. CDR3 nucleotides: TGTGCCAGCAGCGCAGACAGGGTTCGGGGCTACACCTTC. Protein product: CASSADRVRGYTF.

This clone was counted a single time. The chain links TRBV9 to TRBJ2-1, with TRBD2 matching over 13 bases. The V gene's germline CDR1 is SGDLS and CDR2 YYNGEE. With 4 bases clipped from V and 11 bases from J, the junction kept 9 bases outside the gene matches. The CDR3 covers 15 residues. CDR3 nucleotides: TGTGCCAGCAGCCCCCTCGAGGGACTAGCGGGGAAGCAGTTCTTC. Translating gives CASSPLEGLAGKQFF. Drawing the rest from reference TRBV9 and TRBJ2-1, the complete variable domain is DSGVTQTPKHLITATGQRVTLRCSPRSGDLSVYWYQQSLDQGLQFLIQYYNGEERAKGNILERFSAQQFPDLHSELNLSSLELGDSALYFCASSPLEGLAGKQFFGPGTRLTVL.

The rearrangement links TRBV7-3 to TRBJ2-2, with TRBD1 matching over 8 bases. The CDR3 sequence is 14 residues long. V lost 5 bases and J lost 6; bases outside the gene matches: 5. Germline lookup yields CDR1 SGHTA and CDR2 FQGTGA. CDR3 sequence: CASSPGTGPGELFF. DNA for the CDR3: TGTGCCAGCAGCCCGGGGACAGGACCCGGGGAGCTGTTTTTT.

As to this clone: The same CDR3 is also encoded by other DNA sequences in this sample. This chain uses TRBV10-3 with TRBJ2-7; D remains ambiguous. CDR1 is ENHRY and CDR2 is SYGVKD in the germline V gene. Trimming removed 8 bases from V and 0 bases from J, with 11 bases in between. The CDR3 length is 13 residues. The CDR3 nucleotides read TGTGCCATCCGGACCGCCAGCTCCTACGAGCAGTACTTC. Translating it yields CAIRTASSYEQYF.

V gene TRBV7-9 combines with J gene TRBJ2-1, with D possibly being TRBD1 (5 bases). The CDR3 contains 18 residues. V was trimmed by 3 bases and J by 6 bases, leaving 24 bases between them. Germline loops: CDR1 SEHNR, CDR2 FQNEAQ (reference sequence). CDR3 amino acids: CASSLVAHVSGASNEQFF. CDR3 DNA sequence: TGTGCCAGCAGCTTGGTGGCACACGTTTCTGGGGCAAGCAATGAGCAGTTCTTC.

The J gene is TRBJ2-3, the V gene TRBV5-1; D tentatively fits TRBD1 or TRBD2 (5 bases each). The CDR3 consists of 15 residues. Germline-derived CDR1 and CDR2 are SGHRS and YFSETQ. The V gene lost 0 bases and the J gene lost 4 bases, with 12 bases spanning the gap. CDR3 DNA: TGCGCCAGCAGCTTGGTGAGTCGGGGCTCAGATACGCAGTATTTT. Its protein is CASSLVSRGSDTQYF.

This clone has more than one count but fewer than ten. The chain uses TRBV5-1 and TRBJ2-5; TRBD2 might be the D (6 bases). Trimming removed 5 bases at V and 0 bases at J, with 14 bases between. The germline V gene encodes CDR1 SGHRS and CDR2 YFSETQ. The CDR3 contains 15 residues. This chain's CDR3 is CASRLEGFNQETQYF. CDR3 DNA sequence: TGCGCCAGCAGACTGGAGGGGTTTAACCAAGAGACCCAGTACTTC.

The rearrangement links TRBV6-1 to TRBJ1-1; 11 nucleotides match TRBD1. The V gene end was trimmed by 8 bases and the J gene end by 3 bases; junction bases not matched to a gene: 8. This CDR3 has 15 amino acids. The germline V gene encodes CDR1 MNHNS and CDR2 SASEGT. In nucleotides, the CDR3 is TGTGCCAGCCGGACAGGGGGCCTTTTAGACACTGAAGCTTTCTTT. Its protein product is CASRTGGLLDTEAFF.

The rearrangement links TRBV14 to TRBJ2-2; possibly TRBD1 or TRBD2 for D (5 bases each). Trimming took 4 bases from V and 4 from J, leaving 13 bases between them. The CDR3 consists of 15 residues. CDR1 and CDR2 from the germline V gene are SGHDN and FVKESK. CDR3 sequence: CASSLPGSATGELFF. The CDR3 region has the DNA TGTGCCAGCAGCCTCCCAGGGAGTGCCACCGGGGAGCTGTTTTTT.

The V and J genes are TRBV2 and TRBJ1-5; D is undetermined. The CDR3 length is 13 residues. Germline V gives CDR1 SNHLY, CDR2 FYNNEI. Trimming removed 4 bases from V and 3 bases from J, with 7 bases in between. The CDR3 DNA reads as TGTGCCAGCAGTGGTGGCCACAATCAGCCCCAGCATTTT. Amino acid sequence: CASSGGHNQPQHF. Filled out from reference TRBV2 and TRBJ1-5, the complete variable domain reads EPEVTQTPSHQVTQMGQEVILRCVPISNHLYFYWYRQILGQKVEFLVSFYNNEISEKSEIFDDQFSVERPDGSNFTLKIRSTKLEDSAMYFCASSGGHNQPQHFGDGTRLSIL.

Notes on this clone: The identical CDR3 is also encoded by other nucleotide sequences in the sample. The chain has TRBV18 and TRBJ1-5; D perhaps matches TRBD1 (5 bases). The V gene lost 6 bases and the J gene lost 1 base, with 10 bases spanning the gap. The CDR3 sequence is 14 residues long. Per germline, CDR1 KGHSH and CDR2 LQKENI. Written as DNA, the CDR3 is TGTGCCAGCTCCTCCTCAGGGAGCAATCAGCCCCAGCATTTT. Amino acids: CASSSSGSNQPQHF.

As for this clone: The same CDR3 is also encoded by other DNA sequences in this sample. The chain is built from TRBV6-5 and TRBJ1-2; weak D call: TRBD1 (5 bases). The CDR3 runs to 13 residues. Per germline, CDR1 MNHEY and CDR2 SVGAGI. V lost 2 bases and J 8 bases, leaving 12 bases between the germline ends. The CDR3 region is CASSYVGLGGYTF. CDR3 coding DNA: TGTGCCAGCAGTTACGTGGGACTCGGCGGCTACACCTTC.

CDR3 sequence: CASSPASGGETQYF. The CDR3 DNA reads TGTGCCAGCTCACCAGCCTCCGGGGGAGAGACCCAGTACTTC. The V call is TRBV18, the J call TRBJ2-5, with D possibly being TRBD2 (6 bases). From germline, CDR1 is KGHSH and CDR2 LQKENI. V lost 2 bases to trimming and J lost 4 bases, with 11 bases between them. The length of the CDR3 is 14 residues.